This TCR beta chain was observed in a study of cytomegalovirus exposure and HLA in healthy donors. Study details: Inside one of the first data releases sat tens of millions of unique TCRs taken from HLA-typed donors.

In the PCR, 60 Vbeta and 13 Jbeta primers were used. Using immunoSEQ multiplex PCR, the repertoire was profiled, and TCRdb retains in-frame clones only, with some absent. Among 150,000 to 160,000 clones listed, approximately 72% were seen once. Regarding donors, all were healthy bone marrow donors. The J segment lost 2 bases and the V segment lost 3 bases, leaving 3 bases of the junction unmatched. CDR1 is SGDLS, CDR2 YYNGEE, per germline. The CDR3 sequence is 16 residues long. The source material was PBMCs. J is TRBJ2-2 and V is TRBV9; 11 bases map to TRBD2. This TCR derives from a young man in good health and CMV-seronegative. The CDR3 loop reads CASSALAGGNTGELFF. The CDR3 bases are TGTGCCAGCAGCGCTCTAGCGGGGGGAAACACCGGGGAGCTGTTTTTT.